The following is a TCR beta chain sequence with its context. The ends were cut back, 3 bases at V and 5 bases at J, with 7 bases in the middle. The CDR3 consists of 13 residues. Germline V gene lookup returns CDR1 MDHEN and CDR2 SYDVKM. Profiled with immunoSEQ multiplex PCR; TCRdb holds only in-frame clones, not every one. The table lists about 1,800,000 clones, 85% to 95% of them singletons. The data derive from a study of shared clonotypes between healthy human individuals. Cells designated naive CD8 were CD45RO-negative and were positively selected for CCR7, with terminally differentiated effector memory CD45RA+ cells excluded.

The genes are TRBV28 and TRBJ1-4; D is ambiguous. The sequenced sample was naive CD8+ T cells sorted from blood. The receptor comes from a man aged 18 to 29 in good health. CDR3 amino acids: CASSFSGNEKLFF. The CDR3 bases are TGTGCCAGCAGTTTTAGTGGGAATGAAAAACTGTTTTTT.